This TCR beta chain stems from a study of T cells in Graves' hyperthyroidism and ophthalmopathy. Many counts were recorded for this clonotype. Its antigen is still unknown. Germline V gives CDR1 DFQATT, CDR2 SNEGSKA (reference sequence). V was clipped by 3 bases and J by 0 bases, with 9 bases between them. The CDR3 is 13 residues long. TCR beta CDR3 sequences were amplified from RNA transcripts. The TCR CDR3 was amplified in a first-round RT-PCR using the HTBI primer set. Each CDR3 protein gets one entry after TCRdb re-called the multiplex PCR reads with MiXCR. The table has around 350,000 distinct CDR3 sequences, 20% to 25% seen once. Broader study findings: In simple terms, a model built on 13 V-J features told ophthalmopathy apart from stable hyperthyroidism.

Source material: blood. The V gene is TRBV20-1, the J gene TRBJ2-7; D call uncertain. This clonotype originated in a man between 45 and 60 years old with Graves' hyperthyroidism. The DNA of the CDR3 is TGCAGTGCTAGCGGTGAGAGCTCCTACGAGCAGTACTTC. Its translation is CSASGESSYEQYF.